Below, one T cell receptor (beta chain) is given with its context. Its antigen is unidentified. The sample belongs to a study of T cell clonotyping in hematopoietic cell transplantation. For the study at large: Cytoreduction preceded collection of pretransplant recipient samples. Findings and caveats of the study: Broader posttransplant TCR repertoire diversity was predicted by graft donor and pretransplant recipient Inverse Simpson Index values. CD4 and CD8 repertoire contributions could not be separated without sorting.

CDR1 is SNHLY, CDR2 FYNNEI, per germline. Germline trimming cut 5 bases from V and 8 bases from J; bases unmatched to any gene: 9. CDR3 length: 14 amino acids. Produced via immunoSEQ multiplex PCR; TCRdb's table is partial and in-frame only. The sample gives tens of thousands of clones, approximately 84% of which show up once; 5.5% to 7% is in the top ten. The time point is: recipient sample about 28 days before transplant, after cytoreduction. This sequence originates from a man between 60 and 75 years old with biphenotypic leukemia. Some clones in this sample may be carry-over from other donors' samples. The chain is built from TRBV2 and TRBJ2-3; 8 bases fit TRBD2. This specimen was peripheral blood mononuclear cells, taken before stem cell transplant. CDR3 loop: CASSTLGLEGTQYF. CDR3 DNA: TGTGCCAGCAGTACCCTGGGACTAGAAGGTACGCAGTATTTT. Looking up the rest from reference TRBV2 and TRBJ2-3 gives the full variable domain: EPEVTQTPSHQVTQMGQEVILRCVPISNHLYFYWYRQILGQKVEFLVSFYNNEISEKSEIFDDQFSVERPDGSNFTLKIRSTKLEDSAMYFCASSTLGLEGTQYFGPGTRLTVL.